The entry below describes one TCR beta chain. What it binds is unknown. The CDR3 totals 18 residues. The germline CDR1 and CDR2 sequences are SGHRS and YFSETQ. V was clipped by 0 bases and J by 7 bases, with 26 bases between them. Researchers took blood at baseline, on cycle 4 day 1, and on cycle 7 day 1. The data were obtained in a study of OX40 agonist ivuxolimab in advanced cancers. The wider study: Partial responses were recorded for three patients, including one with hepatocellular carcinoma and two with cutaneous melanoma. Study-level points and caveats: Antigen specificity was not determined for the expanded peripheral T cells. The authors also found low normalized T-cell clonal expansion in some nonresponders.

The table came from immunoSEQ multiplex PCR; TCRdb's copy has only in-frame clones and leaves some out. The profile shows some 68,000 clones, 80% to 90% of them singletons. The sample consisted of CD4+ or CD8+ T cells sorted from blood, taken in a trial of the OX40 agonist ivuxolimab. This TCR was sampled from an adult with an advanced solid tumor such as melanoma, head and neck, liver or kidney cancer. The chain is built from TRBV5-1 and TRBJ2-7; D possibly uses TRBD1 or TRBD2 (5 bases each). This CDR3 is CASSLALRTLPSPGEQYF. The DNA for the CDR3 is TGCGCCAGCAGCTTGGCCTTAAGGACACTACCTTCCCCGGGGGAGCAGTACTTC.